Reported below is one TCR beta chain. Its cognate antigen is unknown. TCRdb reprocessed the RT-PCR reads with MiXCR, giving one entry per CDR3 protein. The sample lists roughly 36,000 distinct CDR3 sequences, more than 50% occurring once. V was clipped by 3 bases and J by 8 bases; unmatched bases: 4. The CDR3 runs 13 residues. From germline, CDR1 is LGHDT and CDR2 YNNKEL (reference sequence). This specimen belongs to a study of yellow fever vaccine responses in identical twins. Broader study findings: On the reported evidence, twins' vaccine T cell responses seemed partly convergent and partly personalized.

Source: T cells from blood (PBMCs), unsorted or a sorted subset (not recorded which), taken before or after yellow fever vaccination (not recorded which). The V call is TRBV3-1, the J call TRBJ2-1; 7 bases are shared with TRBD2. The receptor's source is a woman aged 18-29 years who received the yellow fever vaccine. As DNA, the CDR3 is TGTGCCAGCAGCCAGTCGGGAGGCGATGAGCAGTTCTTC. Its protein is CASSQSGGDEQFF.